These T cell receptor beta chains were read from a single sample in a study of blood T cell repertoires in COVID-19. Profiled with immunoSEQ multiplex PCR; TCRdb holds only in-frame clones, not every one. This table holds over 200,000 clones, 80% to 85% found once. Sequencing used peripheral blood. The source of these receptors is a middle-aged man with active or convalescent COVID-19. Each CDR3 is given with its conserved first and last residue. A D gene is named only where the DNA matches it firmly. A row's size may be missing; if present it is once, few, many or a size class.

j_gene: TRBJ2-7
d_gene: TRBD1
abundance: -
v_gene: TRBV13
CDR3aa: CASSFRQGRDEQYF
CDR3nt: TGTGCCAGCAGCTTCCGACAGGGAAGGGACGAGCAGTACTTC

j_gene: TRBJ1-2
d_gene: TRBD1
abundance: -
v_gene: TRBV12-3/TRBV12-4
CDR3aa: CASRPPGQGFYTF
CDR3nt: TGTGCCAGCAGACCCCCGGGACAGGGGTTCTACACCTTC

j_gene: TRBJ1-3
d_gene: -
abundance: -
v_gene: TRBV6-5
CDR3aa: CASSRGFGAGNTIYF
CDR3nt: TGTGCCAGCAGTAGAGGATTCGGAGCTGGAAACACCATATATTTT

j_gene: TRBJ2-6
d_gene: TRBD1
abundance: -
v_gene: TRBV11-2
CDR3aa: CASSPDRVAVGANVLTF
CDR3nt: TGTGCCAGCAGTCCCGACAGGGTGGCAGTTGGGGCCAACGTCCTGACTTTC

j_gene: TRBJ2-7
d_gene: TRBD2
abundance: -
v_gene: TRBV7-2
CDR3aa: CASSLAAGGLGTYEQYF
CDR3nt: TGTGCCAGCAGCTTAGCGGCGGGGGGGCTCGGAACCTACGAGCAGTACTTC

j_gene: TRBJ2-1
d_gene: TRBD1
abundance: once
v_gene: TRBV5-5
CDR3aa: CASSLQGNEQFF
CDR3nt: TGTGCCAGCAGCTTACAGGGGAATGAGCAGTTCTTC

j_gene: TRBJ2-1
d_gene: -
abundance: -
v_gene: TRBV12-3/TRBV12-4
CDR3aa: CASSPRRRDEQFF
CDR3nt: TGTGCCAGCAGCCCCCGGAGACGGGATGAGCAGTTCTTC

j_gene: TRBJ2-5
d_gene: TRBD1
abundance: -
v_gene: TRBV9
CDR3aa: CASSRTGYQETQYF
CDR3nt: TGTGCCAGCAGCCGGACAGGGTACCAAGAGACCCAGTACTTC

j_gene: TRBJ2-3
d_gene: -
abundance: -
v_gene: TRBV4-3
CDR3aa: CASSQEMRGGADTQYF
CDR3nt: TGCGCCAGCAGCCAAGAGATGCGGGGAGGTGCAGATACGCAGTATTTT

j_gene: TRBJ1-5
d_gene: -
abundance: -
v_gene: TRBV30
CDR3aa: CAWSVKLNSNQPQHF
CDR3nt: TGTGCCTGGAGTGTAAAGCTAAATAGCAATCAGCCCCAGCATTTT

j_gene: TRBJ1-6
d_gene: -
abundance: -
v_gene: TRBV15
CDR3aa: CATSREAGANSPLHF
CDR3nt: TGTGCCACCAGCAGAGAGGCAGGGGCGAATTCACCCCTCCACTTT

j_gene: TRBJ1-2
d_gene: -
abundance: -
v_gene: TRBV9
CDR3aa: CASTQPRQARDVYGYTF
CDR3nt: TGTGCCAGCACCCAACCGAGGCAAGCACGCGACGTCTATGGCTACACCTTC

j_gene: TRBJ2-3
d_gene: TRBD1
abundance: -
v_gene: TRBV19
CDR3aa: CASSIDAGGSTDTQYF
CDR3nt: TGTGCCAGTAGTATAGATGCAGGGGGATCGACAGATACGCAGTATTTT

j_gene: TRBJ2-5
d_gene: -
abundance: few
v_gene: TRBV21-1
CDR3aa: CASSKGQPLETQYF
CDR3nt: TGTGCCAGCAGCAAAGGACAACCCTTGGAGACCCAGTACTTC